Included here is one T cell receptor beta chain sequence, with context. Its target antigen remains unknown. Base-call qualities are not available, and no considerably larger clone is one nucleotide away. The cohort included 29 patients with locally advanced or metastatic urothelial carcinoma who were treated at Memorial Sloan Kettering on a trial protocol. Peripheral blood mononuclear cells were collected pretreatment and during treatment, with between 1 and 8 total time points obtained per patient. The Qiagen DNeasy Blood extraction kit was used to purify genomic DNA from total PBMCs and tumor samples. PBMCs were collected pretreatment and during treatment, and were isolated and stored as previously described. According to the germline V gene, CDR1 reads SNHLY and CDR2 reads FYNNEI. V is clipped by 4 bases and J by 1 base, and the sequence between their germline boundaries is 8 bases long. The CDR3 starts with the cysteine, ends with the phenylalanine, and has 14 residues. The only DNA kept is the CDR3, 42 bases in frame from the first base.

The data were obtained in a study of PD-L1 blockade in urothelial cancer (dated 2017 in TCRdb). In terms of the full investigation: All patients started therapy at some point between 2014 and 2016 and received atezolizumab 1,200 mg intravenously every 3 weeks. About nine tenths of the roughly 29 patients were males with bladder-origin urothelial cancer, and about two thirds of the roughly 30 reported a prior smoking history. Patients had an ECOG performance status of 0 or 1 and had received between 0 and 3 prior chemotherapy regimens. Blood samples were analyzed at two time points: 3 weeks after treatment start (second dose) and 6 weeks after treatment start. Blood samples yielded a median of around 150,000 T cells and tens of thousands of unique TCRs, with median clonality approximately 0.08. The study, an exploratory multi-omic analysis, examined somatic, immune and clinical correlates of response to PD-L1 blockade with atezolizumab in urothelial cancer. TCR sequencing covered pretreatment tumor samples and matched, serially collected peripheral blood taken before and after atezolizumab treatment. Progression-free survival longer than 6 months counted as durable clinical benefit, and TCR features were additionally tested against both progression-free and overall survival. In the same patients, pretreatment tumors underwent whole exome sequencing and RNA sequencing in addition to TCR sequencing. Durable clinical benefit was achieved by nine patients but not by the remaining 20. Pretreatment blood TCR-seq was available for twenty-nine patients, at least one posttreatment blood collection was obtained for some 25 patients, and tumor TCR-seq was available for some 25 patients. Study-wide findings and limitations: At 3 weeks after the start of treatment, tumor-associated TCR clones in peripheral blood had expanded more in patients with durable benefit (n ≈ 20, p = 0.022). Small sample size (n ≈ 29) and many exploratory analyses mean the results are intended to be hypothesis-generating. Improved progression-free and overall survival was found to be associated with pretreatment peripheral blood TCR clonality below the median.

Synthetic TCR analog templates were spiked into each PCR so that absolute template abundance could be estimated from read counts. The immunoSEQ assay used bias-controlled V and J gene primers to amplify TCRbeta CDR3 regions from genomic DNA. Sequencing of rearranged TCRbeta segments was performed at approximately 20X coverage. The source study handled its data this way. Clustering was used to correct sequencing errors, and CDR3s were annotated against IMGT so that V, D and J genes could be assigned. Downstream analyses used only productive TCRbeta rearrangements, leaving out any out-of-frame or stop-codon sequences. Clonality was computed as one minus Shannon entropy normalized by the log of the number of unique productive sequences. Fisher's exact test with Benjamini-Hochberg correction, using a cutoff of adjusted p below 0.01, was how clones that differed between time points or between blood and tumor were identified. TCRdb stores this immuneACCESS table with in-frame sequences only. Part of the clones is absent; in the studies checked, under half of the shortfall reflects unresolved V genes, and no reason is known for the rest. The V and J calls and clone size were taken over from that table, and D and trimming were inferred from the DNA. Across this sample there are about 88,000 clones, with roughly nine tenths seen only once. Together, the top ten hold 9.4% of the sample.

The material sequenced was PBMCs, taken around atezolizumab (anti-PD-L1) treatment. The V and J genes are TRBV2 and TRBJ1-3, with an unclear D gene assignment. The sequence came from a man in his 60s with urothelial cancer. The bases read TGTGCCAGCAGTGTCCGGGAATCTGGAAACACCATATATTTT. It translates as CASSVRESGNTIYF.